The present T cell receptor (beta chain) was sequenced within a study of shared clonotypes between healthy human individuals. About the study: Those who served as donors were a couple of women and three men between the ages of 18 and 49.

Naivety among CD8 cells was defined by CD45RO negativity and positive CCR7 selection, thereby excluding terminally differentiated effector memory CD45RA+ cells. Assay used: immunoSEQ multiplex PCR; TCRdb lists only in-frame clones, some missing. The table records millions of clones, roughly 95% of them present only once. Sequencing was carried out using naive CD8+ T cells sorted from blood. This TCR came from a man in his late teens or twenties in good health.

The CDR3 DNA reads as TGTGCCATCAGTGATGGGACAGGGGTCGGGGAGCTGTTTTTT. This sequence encodes CAISDGTGVGELFF. The chain employs TRBV10-3 and TRBJ2-2, with TRBD1 matching 10 bases. The length of the CDR3 is 14 residues. The J segment lost 7 bases and the V segment lost 3 bases, leaving 2 bases of the junction unmatched. From germline, CDR1 is ENHRY and CDR2 SYGVKD.